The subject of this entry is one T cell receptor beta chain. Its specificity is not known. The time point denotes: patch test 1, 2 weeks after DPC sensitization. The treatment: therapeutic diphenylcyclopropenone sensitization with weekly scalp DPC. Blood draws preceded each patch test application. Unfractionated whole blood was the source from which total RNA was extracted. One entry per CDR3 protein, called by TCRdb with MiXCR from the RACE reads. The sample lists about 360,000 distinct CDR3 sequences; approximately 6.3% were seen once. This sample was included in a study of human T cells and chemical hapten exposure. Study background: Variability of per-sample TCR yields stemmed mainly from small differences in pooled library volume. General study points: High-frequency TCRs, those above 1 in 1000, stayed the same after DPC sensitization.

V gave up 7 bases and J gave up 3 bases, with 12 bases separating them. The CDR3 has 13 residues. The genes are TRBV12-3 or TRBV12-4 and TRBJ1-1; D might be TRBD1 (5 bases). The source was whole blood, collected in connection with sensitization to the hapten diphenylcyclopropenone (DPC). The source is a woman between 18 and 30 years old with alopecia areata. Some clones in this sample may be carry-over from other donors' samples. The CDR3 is CASITRGYTEAFF. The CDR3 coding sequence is TGTGCCAGCATTACTAGGGGATACACTGAAGCTTTCTTT.